This T cell receptor (beta chain) was captured in a study of blood T cell repertoires in COVID-19. Study summary: Sites in the United States, Italy and Spain provided acute and convalescent COVID-19 samples. T cells, B-cell-depleted T cells, or PBMCs supplied cDNA or gDNA.

Authors' analysis steps: For nucleated cells, counts were estimated from reference gene primer amplification. Data came from immunoSEQ multiplex PCR; TCRdb stores just in-frame clones and leaves some out. That table furnishes V, J and clone size, whereas the DNA furnished D and trimming. This sample has fewer than 90,000 clones, with approximately 80% found just once. V was trimmed by 4 bases and J by 2 bases, leaving 13 bases between them. The germline V gene has CDR1 LGHDT and CDR2 YNNKEL (reference sequence). This CDR3 comprises 15 residues. This chain links TRBV3-1 (or the pseudogene TRBV3-2) with TRBJ2-3; D is possibly TRBD2 (7 bases). Sequencing was done on a sample of peripheral blood. The receptor was derived from a man in his forties or fifties with acute or convalescent COVID-19. The CDR3 reads CASSPGGRITDTQYF. The DNA of the CDR3 is TGTGCCAGCAGCCCCGGGGGGCGGATCACAGATACGCAGTATTTT.